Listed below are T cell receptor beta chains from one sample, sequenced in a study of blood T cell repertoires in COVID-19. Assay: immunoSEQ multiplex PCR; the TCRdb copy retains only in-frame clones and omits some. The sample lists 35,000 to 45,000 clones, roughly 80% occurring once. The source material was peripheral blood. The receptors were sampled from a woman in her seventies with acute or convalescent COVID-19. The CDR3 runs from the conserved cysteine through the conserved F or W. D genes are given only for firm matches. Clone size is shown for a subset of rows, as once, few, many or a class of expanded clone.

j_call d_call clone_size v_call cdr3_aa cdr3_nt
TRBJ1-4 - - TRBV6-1 CASSEQGRGNEKLFF TGTGCCAGCAGTGAGCAGGGAAGGGGTAATGAAAAACTGTTTTTT
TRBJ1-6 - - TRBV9 CASSVGTIGSPLHF TGTGCCAGCAGCGTAGGGACAATCGGTTCACCCCTCCACTTT
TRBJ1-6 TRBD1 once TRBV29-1 CSVSERRDREFSPLHF TGCAGCGTCTCCGAAAGAAGGGACAGGGAGTTTTCACCCCTCCACTTT
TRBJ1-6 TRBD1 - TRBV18 CASSPRPGQGSANSPLHF TGTGCCAGCTCACCACGACCGGGACAGGGATCGGCTAATTCACCCCTCCACTTT
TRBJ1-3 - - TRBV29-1 CSIRGSGNTIYF TGCAGCATCAGGGGTTCTGGAAACACCATATATTTT
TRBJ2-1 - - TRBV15 CATSRARSRDEQFF TGTGCCACCAGCAGAGCGAGGTCCAGGGATGAGCAGTTCTTC
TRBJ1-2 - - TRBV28 CASSFQDSRDYGYTF TGTGCCAGCAGTTTCCAGGACAGCAGAGACTATGGCTACACCTTC
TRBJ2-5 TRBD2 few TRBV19 CASSTFLTSGRQETQYF TGTGCCAGTAGTACCTTTCTTACTAGCGGCAGACAAGAGACCCAGTACTTC
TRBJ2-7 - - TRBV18 CASSHFEETGNPEQYF TGTGCCAGCTCACATTTCGAGGAGACAGGCAACCCCGAGCAGTACTTC
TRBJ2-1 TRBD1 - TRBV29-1 CSVRTGGGEQFF TGCAGCGTGAGGACAGGGGGCGGTGAGCAGTTCTTC
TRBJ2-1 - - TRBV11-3 CASSLGLLTYNEQFF TGTGCCAGCAGCTTGGGACTCCTAACCTACAATGAGCAGTTCTTC
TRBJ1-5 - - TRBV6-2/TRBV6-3 CASSQSFNSNQPQHF TGTGCCAGCAGTCAGTCGTTTAATAGCAATCAGCCCCAGCATTTT
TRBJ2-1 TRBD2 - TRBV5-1 CASSPTTGTSHEQFF TGCGCCAGCAGCCCGACCACCGGGACTAGCCATGAGCAGTTCTTC
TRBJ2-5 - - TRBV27 CAPGETQYF TGTGCCCCAGGGGAGACCCAGTACTTC
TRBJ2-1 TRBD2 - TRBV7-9 CASGTIPTQREAYNEQFF TGTGCCAGCGGGACGATTCCCACACAGCGGGAAGCCTACAATGAGCAGTTCTTC
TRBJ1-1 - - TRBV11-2 CASSPQGTGGAFF TGTGCCAGCAGCCCACAGGGCACTGGTGGAGCTTTCTTT
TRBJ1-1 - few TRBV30 CAWVYSLPANTEAFF TGTGCCTGGGTGTATAGTCTCCCCGCGAACACTGAAGCTTTCTTT
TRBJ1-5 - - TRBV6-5 CASSYSSRGADQPQHF TGTGCCAGCAGTTACTCCTCCAGGGGAGCCGATCAGCCCCAGCATTTT
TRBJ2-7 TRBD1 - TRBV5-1 CASSPGQGIYEQYF TGCGCCAGCAGCCCTGGACAGGGGATCTACGAGCAGTACTTC
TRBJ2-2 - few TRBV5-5 CASRRDGTANTGELFF TGTGCCAGCAGGCGGGATGGGACAGCAAACACCGGGGAGCTGTTTTTT
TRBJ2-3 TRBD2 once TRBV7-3 CASSLSVRGRMSGGSPDTQYF TGTGCCAGCAGCTTAAGCGTTAGGGGTAGGATGAGCGGGGGAAGCCCAGATACGCAGTATTTT
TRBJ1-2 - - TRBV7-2 CASSLTSQGSYGYTF TGTGCCAGCAGCTTAACTTCACAGGGCAGCTATGGCTACACCTTC
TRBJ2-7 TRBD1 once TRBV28 CASSSEWRDRSYEQYF TGTGCCAGCAGTTCGGAATGGAGGGACAGGTCCTACGAGCAGTACTTC
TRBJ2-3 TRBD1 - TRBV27 CASSQPGQVFTDTQYF TGTGCCAGCAGTCAGCCGGGACAGGTTTTCACAGATACGCAGTATTTT
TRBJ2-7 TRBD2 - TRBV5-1 CASSLGPSGGSYEQYF TGCGCCAGCAGCTTGGGGCCTAGCGGTGGATCCTACGAGCAGTACTTC
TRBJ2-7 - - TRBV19 CASSIDYDYEQYF TGTGCCAGTAGTATCGACTACGACTACGAGCAGTACTTC
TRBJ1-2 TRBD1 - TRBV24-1 CATSDPGQGNYGYTF TGTGCCACCAGTGACCCCGGACAGGGAAACTATGGCTACACCTTC
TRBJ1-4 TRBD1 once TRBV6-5 CASSSTTGREKLFF TGTGCCAGCAGTTCCACGACAGGGAGAGAAAAACTGTTTTTT
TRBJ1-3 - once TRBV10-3 CAISLSSGNTIYF TGTGCCATCAGTCTAAGCTCTGGAAACACCATATATTTT
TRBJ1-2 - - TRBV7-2 CASSLAVSRLYGYTF TGTGCCAGCAGCTTAGCGGTGTCCAGATTATATGGCTACACCTTC
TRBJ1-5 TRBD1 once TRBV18 CASSPIDRGLGQPQHF TGTGCCAGCTCACCCATTGACAGGGGGCTAGGTCAGCCCCAGCATTTT
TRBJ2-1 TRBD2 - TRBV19 CASSTPPSGSSYNEQFF TGTGCCAGTAGTACCCCTCCTAGCGGAAGCTCCTACAATGAGCAGTTCTTC
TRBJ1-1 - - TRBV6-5 CASSRGRTEAFF TGTGCCAGCAGTCGGGGAAGGACTGAAGCTTTCTTT
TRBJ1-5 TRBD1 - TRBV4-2 CASSQELGGQGGSNQPQHF TGTGCCAGCAGCCAAGAATTAGGGGGACAGGGGGGAAGCAATCAGCCCCAGCATTTT
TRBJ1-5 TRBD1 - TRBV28 CASSFPTDRVSQPQHF TGTGCCAGCAGTTTCCCCACCGACAGGGTCAGTCAGCCCCAGCATTTT
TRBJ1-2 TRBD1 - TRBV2 CASSDDRGEGGYTF TGTGCCAGCAGTGATGACAGGGGCGAGGGAGGCTACACCTTC
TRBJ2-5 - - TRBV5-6 CASSLYGGGETQYF TGTGCCAGCAGCTTGTACGGAGGAGGAGAGACCCAGTACTTC
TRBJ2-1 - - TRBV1 CTSSPPGTTSGLPYNEQFF TGCACCAGCAGCCCCCCAGGGACCACTAGCGGGTTACCCTACAATGAGCAGTTCTTC
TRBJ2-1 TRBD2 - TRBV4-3 CASSQEDGGGGNEQFF TGCGCCAGCAGCCAAGAGGACGGGGGGGGAGGGAATGAGCAGTTCTTC
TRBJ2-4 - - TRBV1 CTPGEGRLNIQYF TGCACCCCGGGGGAGGGCCGTTTGAACATTCAGTACTTC
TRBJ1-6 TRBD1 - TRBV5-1 CASSLTFPGQGGSPLHF TGCGCCAGCAGCTTGACCTTCCCGGGACAGGGCGGGTCACCCCTCCACTTT
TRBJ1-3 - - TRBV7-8 CASKRRSEGNTIYF TGTGCCAGCAAAAGGCGGTCCGAGGGAAACACCATATATTTT
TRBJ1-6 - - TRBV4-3 CASSQELSGSYNSPLHF TGCGCCAGCAGCCAAGAGTTGTCGGGCTCCTATAATTCACCCCTCCACTTT
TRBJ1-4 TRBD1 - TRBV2 CASIGQGNEKLFF TGTGCCAGCATAGGACAGGGGAATGAAAAACTGTTTTTT
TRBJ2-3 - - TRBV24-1 CATSASGTYTDTQYF TGTGCCACCAGTGCCTCCGGGACATACACAGATACGCAGTATTTT
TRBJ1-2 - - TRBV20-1 CSASPYVRGYTF TGCAGTGCCAGTCCCTACGTGCGTGGCTACACCTTC
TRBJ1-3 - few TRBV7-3 CASSLQSGNTIYF TGTGCCAGCAGCCTACAGTCTGGAAACACCATATATTTT
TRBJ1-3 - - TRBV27 CASSRTGNSGNTIYF TGTGCCAGCAGCCGTACAGGGAACTCTGGAAACACCATATATTTT
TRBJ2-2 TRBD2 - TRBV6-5 CASSYSTSLNTGELFF TGTGCCAGCAGTTACTCGACTAGCCTGAACACCGGGGAGCTGTTTTTT
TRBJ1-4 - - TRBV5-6 CASSAETGSLMEKLFF TGTGCCAGCAGCGCAGAAACCGGGTCTTTAATGGAAAAACTGTTTTTT
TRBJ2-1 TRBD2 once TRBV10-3 CAISGVASGTYNEQFF TGTGCCATCAGTGGGGTGGCTAGCGGAACCTACAATGAGCAGTTCTTC
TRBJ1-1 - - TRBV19 CASSPGQQNTEAFF TGTGCCAGTAGCCCGGGACAACAGAACACTGAAGCTTTCTTT
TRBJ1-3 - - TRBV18 CASSPGQPGNTIYF TGTGCCAGCTCACCCGGACAGCCTGGAAACACCATATATTTT